These 20 T cell receptor beta chains were sequenced from one sample in a study of shared clonotypes between healthy human individuals. Clones were sequenced by immunoSEQ multiplex PCR, and TCRdb holds only the in-frame ones, with some missing. Of about a million clones in the sample, 60% to 80% are singletons; the top ten hold 0.89%. Sequenced: memory CD4+ T cells from PBMCs. The subset denotes: CD45RA-negative fraction. The receptor set was obtained from a man aged 18 to 29 in good health. Some clones in this sample may be carry-over from other donors' samples.

As concerns this clone: This sequence is one base from a far larger clone and is likely a read error. The V and J genes are TRBV29-1 and TRBJ1-1, with D tentatively TRBD1 (6 bases). Germline loops: CDR1 SQVTM, CDR2 ANQGSEA. This CDR3 is built from 12 residues. Trimming pared 7 bases from V and 5 bases from J, leaving 14 bases between. The CDR3 reads CSAYLRGTEAFF. The CDR3 region has the DNA TGCAGCGCTTACCTCAGGGGTACTGAAGCTTTCTTT.

This clone was recorded once. The sample holds other DNA sequences that translate to the same CDR3. This chain connects TRBV7-8 to TRBJ2-7; a possible D gene is TRBD1 (5 bases). This CDR3 has 12 residues. The V end lost 2 bases, the J end lost 3 bases, and 5 bases lay between the germline ends. CDR1 SGHVS and CDR2 FQNEAQ come from the germline V gene. The CDR3 DNA sequence: TGTGCCAGCAGCTTAACAGGCTACGAGCAGTACTTC. Translated, it gives CASSLTGYEQYF.

A word on this clone: One end of the junction does not line up with germline, which may come from a read error. Different DNA sequences within this sample yield the same CDR3. The chain links TRBV6-1 to TRBJ2-7, with D unclear. The germline V gene has CDR1 MNHNS and CDR2 SASEGT. The CDR3 is made up of 11 amino acids. DNA of the CDR3: TGTGCCAGCAGGGAAGGTCGCGAGCAGTACTTC. Translating gives CASREGREQYF.

This clone occurred a few times. Additional DNA sequences in this sample encode the identical CDR3. The J gene is TRBJ1-1, the V gene TRBV28; the match to TRBD1 covers 10 bases. CDR3 length equals 14 residues. Germline values: CDR1 MDHEN, CDR2 SYDVKM. Trimming at V came to 6 bases and at J to 2 bases, leaving 3 bases not matched to a gene. The CDR3 region has the DNA TGTGCCAGCAGCACGACAGGGGGCAACACTGAAGCTTTCTTT. Translated: CASSTTGGNTEAFF.

J is TRBJ2-3 and V is TRBV2, with 10 bases aligning to TRBD2. This CDR3 has 15 amino acids. Germline loops: CDR1 SNHLY, CDR2 FYNNEI. The V and J ends lost 4 bases and 4 bases, in that order; junction bases with no gene match: 5. The CDR3 spells CASSVGLAGADTQYF. The CDR3 DNA sequence: TGTGCCAGCAGTGTTGGTCTAGCGGGAGCAGATACGCAGTATTTT.

The rearrangement links TRBV19 to TRBJ2-3; no reliable D call. Trimming cost V 1 base and J 0 bases, with 8 bases left between them. The CDR3 runs to 15 residues. Germline assignment: CDR1 LNHDA and CDR2 SQIVND (reference sequence). The CDR3 DNA sequence: TGTGCCAGTAGTATAGCCGCAATTAGCACAGATACGCAGTATTTT. Its translation is CASSIAAISTDTQYF.

This clone was observed a single time. Other DNA sequences of this sample code for an identical CDR3. This chain connects TRBV9 to TRBJ2-1; 8 bases agree with TRBD2. Germline CDR1 SGDLS, CDR2 YYNGEE. This CDR3 is built from 15 residues. The V segment lost 4 bases and the J segment 3 bases; nucleotides outside the gene matches: 6. As DNA, the CDR3 is TGTGCCAGCAGCCCCACTAGCGGTCTCTACAATGAGCAGTTCTTC. Amino acid sequence: CASSPTSGLYNEQFF. The whole variable domain, remainder taken from reference TRBV9 and TRBJ2-1, is DSGVTQTPKHLITATGQRVTLRCSPRSGDLSVYWYQQSLDQGLQFLIQYYNGEERAKGNILERFSAQQFPDLHSELNLSSLELGDSALYFCASSPTSGLYNEQFFGPGTRLTVL.

The chain employs TRBV6-6 and TRBJ1-5, with TRBD1 matching 10 bases. The ends lost 7 bases at V and 7 bases at J; junction bases unmatched: 13. CDR3 length: 16 residues. In germline, CDR1 is MNHNY, CDR2 SVGAGI (reference sequence). This CDR3 reads CASKRQGARLNQPQHF. CDR3 bases: TGTGCCAGCAAGAGACAGGGGGCAAGACTTAACCAGCCCCAGCATTTT.

This clone was detected only a few times. This chain links TRBV5-4 with TRBJ1-1, with D tentatively TRBD1 (5 bases). The CDR3 loop spans 14 amino acids. Germline V gives CDR1 SGHNT, CDR2 YYREEE (reference sequence). V lost 9 bases, J lost 3 bases, and 18 bases lay in between. CDR3 region: CATFLLGGDTEAFF. The CDR3 bases are TGTGCCACCTTCCTTCTGGGGGGTGACACTGAAGCTTTCTTT. Full variable domain (rest looked up from reference TRBV5-4 and TRBJ1-1): ETGVTQSPTHLIKTRGQQVTLRCSSQSGHNTVSWYQQALGQGPQFIFQYYREEENGRGNFPPRFSGLQFPNYSSELNVNALELDDSALYLCATFLLGGDTEAFFGQGTRLTVV.

The chain couples TRBV19 to TRBJ2-3; D gene ambiguous. Trimming cost V 4 bases and J 1 base, with 6 bases left between them. This CDR3 has 13 amino acids. Germline values: CDR1 LNHDA, CDR2 SQIVND (reference sequence). The CDR3 protein is CASSTDRTDTQYF. The CDR3 region has the DNA TGTGCCAGTAGTACGGACCGCACAGATACGCAGTATTTT. Drawing the rest from reference TRBV19 and TRBJ2-3, the complete variable domain is DGGITQSPKYLFRKEGQNVTLSCEQNLNHDAMYWYRQDPGQGLRLIYYSQIVNDFQKGDIAEGYSVSREKKESFPLTVTSAQKNPTAFYLCASSTDRTDTQYFGPGTRLTVL.

The V gene is TRBV7-2, the J gene TRBJ2-4; 7 positions agree with TRBD2. The CDR3 spans 16 residues. J lost 2 bases, V lost 0 bases, and 4 bases had no gene match. CDR1 SGHTA and CDR2 FQGNSA come from the germline V gene. The CDR3 protein is CASSLAGTISKNIQYF. Here the CDR3 DNA reads TGTGCCAGCAGCTTAGCGGGGACTATTTCCAAAAACATTCAGTACTTC.

This chain connects TRBV7-3 to TRBJ2-3; no definite D call. Trimming cost V 2 bases and J 2 bases, with 8 bases left between them. CDR1 and CDR2 from the germline V gene are SGHTA and FQGTGA. This CDR3 is built from 14 residues. In DNA, the CDR3 is TGTGCCAGCAGCTTAGGGCTAGACACAGATACGCAGTATTTT. Protein: CASSLGLDTDTQYF.

This chain uses TRBV29-1 with TRBJ2-3; weak D call: TRBD2 (5 bases). Trimming took 6 bases from V and 2 from J, leaving 15 bases between them. The CDR3 has 14 amino acids. Germline V CDR1 and CDR2: SQVTM, ANQGSEA. CDR3 sequence (DNA): TGCAGCGTAGGGTGGGGAGCCCTCACAGATACGCAGTATTTT. Protein sequence: CSVGWGALTDTQYF.

This chain joins TRBV9 and TRBJ1-3; TRBD1 might be the D (5 bases). CDR3 length: 15 residues. Germline CDR1 SGDLS, CDR2 YYNGEE. Between the trimmed V and J ends, which lost 6 bases and 1 base, there was a span of 14 bases. As DNA, the CDR3 is TGTGCCAGCACCCCCAGGGTGGATTCTGGAAACACCATATATTTT. Amino acids: CASTPRVDSGNTIYF.

Details on this clone: This specimen includes other DNA sequences encoding the same CDR3. V is TRBV28 and J is TRBJ2-7; the D is unclear. The germline V gene has CDR1 MDHEN and CDR2 SYDVKM. Trimming removed 6 bases from V and 5 bases from J, with 11 bases in between. CDR3 length equals 12 residues. The CDR3 nucleotides read TGTGCCAGCAGCCCCCGACTCCACGAGCAGTACTTC. It is translated as CASSPRLHEQYF.

V usage is TRBV9 and J usage is TRBJ2-4, with TRBD1 matching 7 bases. J gave up 3 bases and V 0 bases, and 9 bases lay outside the gene matches. The CDR3 consists of 17 residues. CDR1 is SGDLS and CDR2 is YYNGEE in the germline V gene. CDR3 DNA sequence: TGTGCCAGCAGCGTAGGGGTTTTGGGGGACAGCAAAAACATTCAGTACTTC. Its translation is CASSVGVLGDSKNIQYF. Full variable domain (outside the CDR3, taken from reference TRBV9 and TRBJ2-4): DSGVTQTPKHLITATGQRVTLRCSPRSGDLSVYWYQQSLDQGLQFLIQYYNGEERAKGNILERFSAQQFPDLHSELNLSSLELGDSALYFCASSVGVLGDSKNIQYFGAGTRLSVL.

J is TRBJ1-1 and V is TRBV18; D call uncertain. Germline V lookup: CDR1 KGHSH, CDR2 LQKENI. CDR3 size: 15 residues. V lost 6 bases and J 4 bases, leaving 18 bases between the germline ends. CDR3 amino acids: CASSPSLPEFTEAFF. The CDR3, as DNA: TGTGCCAGCTCGCCCTCCCTCCCGGAATTCACTGAAGCTTTCTTT.

This chain uses TRBV5-8 with TRBJ2-3; TRBD2 aligns across 10 bases. The J segment lost 6 bases and the V segment lost 0 bases, leaving 7 bases of the junction unmatched. Germline V gene sequence: CDR1 SGHTS, CDR2 YDEGEE. The CDR3 extends over 16 amino acids. The CDR3 DNA reads TGTGCCAGCAGCTTGGCCCTAGCGGGAGTTCTCGATACGCAGTATTTT. Translated: CASSLALAGVLDTQYF.

This clone was detected a few times. The J gene is TRBJ2-1, the V gene TRBV6-5; D remains unclear. Germline V gene sequence: CDR1 MNHEY, CDR2 SVGAGI. This CDR3 has 12 amino acids. V lost 7 bases to trimming and J lost 6 bases, with 10 bases between them. Here the CDR3 reads CASTGPTNEQFF. The CDR3 nucleotides read TGTGCCAGCACCGGGCCCACCAATGAGCAGTTCTTC.

The chain employs TRBV28 and TRBJ1-1, with D uncertain. Germline loops: CDR1 MDHEN, CDR2 SYDVKM. Between the trimmed V and J ends, which lost 1 base and 14 bases, there was a span of 11 bases. CDR3 length equals 11 residues. CDR3: CASSLSIWLFF. The CDR3 DNA follows: TGTGCCAGCAGTTTATCGATTTGGCTCTTCTTT.